The 21 T cell receptor beta chains below come from one sample, sequenced in a study of T cell responses to AZD1222 COVID-19 vaccine. The data were produced by immunoSEQ multiplex PCR, yet TCRdb's version contains in-frame clones alone and is incomplete. There are approximately 140,000 clones in the sample; 75% to 95% occur only once, and more than 3% lies in the top ten. This material consisted of peripheral blood, taken 28 days after the second AZD1222 dose. Receptors originate from an adult who received the AZD1222 COVID-19 vaccine.

This clone was counted once. The chain uses TRBV6-5 and TRBJ2-7; tentative D call: TRBD1 (6 bases). Germline CDR1 MNHEY, CDR2 SVGAGI. V was shortened by 5 bases and J by 0 bases, with 11 bases between the two germline ends. This CDR3 region has 14 residues. The CDR3 region is CASSRDRTSYEQYF. Here the CDR3 DNA reads TGTGCCAGCAGTCGTGACAGGACCTCCTACGAGCAGTACTTC.

The chain employs TRBV5-1 and TRBJ2-4; D gene ambiguous. The germline V and J ends were trimmed by 3 bases and 1 base, with 8 bases remaining between them. This CDR3 has 14 amino acids. Per germline, CDR1 SGHRS and CDR2 YFSETQ. For the CDR3, the DNA is TGCGCCAGCAGCTCTACAGCGGCCAAAAACATTCAGTACTTC. It translates to CASSSTAAKNIQYF.

This chain uses TRBV10-1 with TRBJ2-1; D remains ambiguous. V was clipped by 3 bases and J by 6 bases, with 15 bases between them. This CDR3 has 15 residues. CDR1 is WNHNN, CDR2 SYGVQD, per germline (reference sequence). The CDR3 is CASSDSGNPTNEQFF. DNA of the CDR3: TGCGCCAGCAGTGATTCGGGTAACCCAACCAATGAGCAGTTCTTC.

The chain is built from TRBV6-6 and TRBJ1-2; no clear D. Germline V CDR1 and CDR2: MNHNY, SVGAGI (reference sequence). The CDR3 loop spans 12 amino acids. Trimming stripped 7 bases from V and 6 bases from J, with 12 bases between. The CDR3 DNA is TGTGCCAGCACCAACATACGGGATGGCTACACCTTC. Translation gives CASTNIRDGYTF.

The V call is TRBV3-1 (or the pseudogene TRBV3-2), the J call TRBJ1-2, with TRBD1 matching over 7 bases. The germline gives CDR1 LGHDT, CDR2 YNNKEL (reference sequence). After removal of 4 bases from V and 10 bases from J, the junction contained 9 bases not matched to a gene. The CDR3 runs 13 residues. CDR3 DNA: TGTGCCAGCAGCCCCCGGGACAGAGGCGCCTACACCTTC. Encoded protein: CASSPRDRGAYTF.

This clone was observed a single time. This chain uses TRBV5-1 with TRBJ2-7, with D perhaps TRBD1 (7 bases). Germline CDR1 is SGHRS and CDR2 is YFSETQ. V gave up 0 bases and J gave up 7 bases, with 17 bases separating them. The CDR3 runs to 15 residues. The CDR3 region is CASSLVKGAGREQYF. CDR3 coding DNA: TGCGCCAGCAGCTTGGTGAAGGGGGCGGGAAGGGAGCAGTACTTC.

The chain is built from TRBV5-1 and TRBJ1-4; D possibly corresponds to TRBD1 (5 bases). Germline loops: CDR1 SGHRS, CDR2 YFSETQ. The CDR3 extends over 15 amino acids. V was clipped by 4 bases and J by 4 bases, with 14 bases between them. CDR3 bases: TGCGCCAGCAGCGGGGGAGGGGCCATTAATGAAAAACTGTTTTTT. It translates to CASSGGGAINEKLFF. The whole variable domain, filled in from reference TRBV5-1 and TRBJ1-4, reads KAGVTQTPRYLIKTRGQQVTLSCSPISGHRSVSWYQQTPGQGLQFLFEYFSETQRNKGNFPGRFSGRQFSNSRSEMNVSTLELGDSALYLCASSGGGAINEKLFFGSGTQLSVL.

The chain combines TRBV24-1 with TRBJ2-2; the match to TRBD2 covers 14 bases. With V trimmed by 3 bases and J by 1 base, 6 bases remained unmatched. The germline gives CDR1 KGHDR, CDR2 SFDVKD. This CDR3 has 19 residues. The chain's CDR3 is CATSDQSGTSGRNTGELFF. In DNA form, the CDR3 reads TGTGCCACCAGTGATCAATCTGGGACTAGCGGGAGGAACACCGGGGAGCTGTTTTTT.

This chain connects TRBV20-1 to TRBJ2-7; possibly TRBD1 for D (6 bases). The length of the CDR3 is 12 residues. V was cut by 3 bases and J by 7 bases, with 13 bases left in between. Germline lookup yields CDR1 DFQATT and CDR2 SNEGSKA (reference sequence). The CDR3 DNA follows: TGCAGTGCTAGTAATTTCAGGGGTGAGCAGTACTTC. Translated, it gives CSASNFRGEQYF.

The V gene is TRBV7-8, the J gene TRBJ2-3; weak D call: TRBD1 (5 bases). This CDR3 is built from 16 residues. Trimming shortened V by 5 bases and J by 2 bases, and 17 bases separated the two germline ends. Germline CDR1 is SGHVS and CDR2 is FQNEAQ. CDR3 DNA: TGTGCCAGCAGCCCAGGAAACGGACAAATCACAGATACGCAGTATTTT. Protein: CASSPGNGQITDTQYF.

The V gene is TRBV12-3 or TRBV12-4, the J gene TRBJ1-6, with D hard to call. CDR3 length: 12 amino acids. The ends were cut back, 4 bases at V and 5 bases at J, with 3 bases in the middle. CDR3 region: CASSSNNSPLHF. CDR3 nucleotide sequence: TGTGCCAGCAGTTCGAATAATTCACCCCTCCACTTT.

With regard to this clone: Other DNA sequences in the sample encode the same CDR3. J is TRBJ2-2 and V is TRBV6-5, with D possibly being TRBD1 or TRBD2 (6 bases each). V gave up 9 bases and J gave up 7 bases, with 18 bases separating them. This CDR3 contains 14 residues. Germline lookup yields CDR1 MNHEY and CDR2 SVGAGI. CDR3 coding DNA: TGTGCCAGTAGCCCGGGGGCGCAGGGCGGGGAGCTGTTTTTT. Its translation is CASSPGAQGGELFF.

V usage is TRBV5-8 and J usage is TRBJ2-7; D might be TRBD1 (6 bases). The V end was cut by 3 bases, the J end by 1 base, with 11 bases between. From germline, CDR1 is SGHTS and CDR2 YDEGEE. CDR3 length equals 14 residues. CDR3 DNA sequence: TGTGCCAGCAGCTGGGGGACAAATTCCTACGAGCAGTACTTC. Amino acid sequence: CASSWGTNSYEQYF.

This clone was seen a few times. The chain combines TRBV4-2 with TRBJ1-3, with a weak D call TRBD1 (5 bases). The CDR3 has 21 residues. With 0 bases removed from V and 0 bases from J, the gap between germline ends came to 24 bases. CDR1 and CDR2 from the germline V gene are LGHNA and YNFKEQ. CDR3 DNA: TGTGCCAGCAGCCAAGAGGTAATCAGTCCGGGACGGATCAGCTCTGGAAACACCATATATTTT. Residues: CASSQEVISPGRISSGNTIYF.

This chain's CDR3 is CASSLLGRRILRSSNYEQYF. The CDR3 DNA reads as TGCGCCAGCAGCTTGTTAGGTCGGAGGATTTTAAGATCTTCGAACTACGAGCAGTACTTC. The chain uses TRBV5-1 and TRBJ2-7; tentatively, D is TRBD2 (5 bases). This CDR3 region has 20 residues. From germline, CDR1 is SGHRS and CDR2 YFSETQ. V lost 1 base, J lost 3 bases, and 29 bases lay in between.

The chain is built from TRBV24-1 and TRBJ2-1; no reliable D call. Germline V gene lookup returns CDR1 KGHDR and CDR2 SFDVKD. Trimming removed 0 bases at V and 6 bases at J, with 14 bases between. The CDR3 contains 16 residues. The chain's CDR3 is CATSDLQRPKGNEQFF. CDR3 nucleotides: TGTGCCACCAGTGATTTGCAAAGGCCCAAGGGCAATGAGCAGTTCTTC.

The gene calls are TRBV24-1 and TRBJ2-7; 9 bases are a match to TRBD1. The V gene's germline CDR1 is KGHDR and CDR2 SFDVKD. Trimming took 3 bases from V and 4 from J; bases not matched to a gene: 6. The CDR3 loop spans 15 amino acids. CDR3 nucleotide sequence: TGTGCCACCAGTGATCCAGGGACAGGGCAATACGAGCAGTACTTC. Protein product: CATSDPGTGQYEQYF.

This sequence joins TRBV29-1 and TRBJ1-1; no definite D call. CDR1 and CDR2 from the germline V gene are SQVTM and ANQGSEA. Deletions cut 6 bases from V and 6 bases from J, with 14 bases between. CDR3 length: 12 residues. The CDR3 region is CSVAHYTAEAFF. The CDR3 DNA reads TGCAGCGTGGCTCACTATACGGCTGAAGCTTTCTTT.

The table lists this clone with a count of one. The chain carries TRBV11-3 and TRBJ1-1; 8 positions match TRBD1. With 5 bases clipped from V and 10 bases from J, the junction kept 9 bases outside the gene matches. The CDR3 length is 13 residues. Germline V gene sequence: CDR1 SGHNT, CDR2 YENEEA. CDR3 DNA sequence: TGTGCCAGCAGCCTAGGACAGGGAGATGGAGCTTTCTTT. Translating gives CASSLGQGDGAFF. Full variable domain (missing parts from reference TRBV11-3 and TRBJ1-1): EAGVVQSPRYKIIEKKQPVAFWCNPISGHNTLYWYLQNLGQGPELLIRYENEEAVDDSQLPKDRFSAERLKGVDSTLKIQPAELGDSAVYLCASSLGQGDGAFFGQGTRLTVV.

The chain links TRBV2 to TRBJ1-5; 7 bases line up with TRBD1. The CDR3 runs 15 residues. J gave up 7 bases and V 3 bases, and 9 bases lay outside the gene matches. The germline gives CDR1 SNHLY, CDR2 FYNNEI. In DNA, the CDR3 is TGTGCCAGCAGTGACCTAGACAGGGTGCGACAGCCCCAGCATTTT. The encoded protein is CASSDLDRVRQPQHF.

V gene TRBV27 combines with J gene TRBJ2-1; maybe TRBD2 (5 bases). Trimming pared 8 bases from V and 7 bases from J, leaving 15 bases between. This CDR3 spans 13 amino acids. The germline V gene encodes CDR1 MNHEY and CDR2 SMNVEV (reference sequence). CDR3 region: CASLSGSGNEQFF. The CDR3 bases are TGTGCCAGCCTTTCGGGGTCCGGGAATGAGCAGTTCTTC.